These 30 T cell receptor beta chains were all obtained from the same sample, sequenced in a study of OX40 agonist ivuxolimab in advanced cancers. Library generation was performed with the immunoSEQ multiplex PCR assay. TCRdb re-hosts the immuneACCESS table, in-frame sequences only. Its copies lack some clones; in the studies checked, an unresolved V gene accounts for under half of them, and the cause for the rest is not known. In this sample the table shows 40,000 to 55,000 clones, just over 85% of which occur a single time. Of the sample, less than 3.5% falls within the top ten clones. This specimen was CD4+ or CD8+ T cells sorted from blood, taken in a trial of the OX40 agonist ivuxolimab. These receptors were taken from an adult with an advanced solid tumor such as melanoma, head and neck, liver or kidney cancer.

A single count supports this clone. The gene calls are TRBV25-1 and TRBJ1-1; maybe TRBD1 (6 bases). Looked up from germline, CDR1 is MGHDK and CDR2 is SYGVNS. The CDR3 is 15 residues long. The V end lost 3 bases, the J end lost 1 base, and 12 bases lay between the germline ends. This CDR3 reads CASSEQTGRNTEAFF. The CDR3 bases are TGTGCCAGCAGTGAGCAGACAGGCCGGAACACTGAAGCTTTCTTT.

The rearrangement uses TRBV7-6 and TRBJ2-4; TRBD1 is a possible D gene (5 bases). V shed 1 base and J shed 6 bases, with 16 bases lying between them. The CDR3 length is 16 residues. From germline, CDR1 is SGHVS and CDR2 FNYEAQ. The CDR3: CASSLETGWGRNIQYF. The CDR3 DNA reads as TGTGCCAGCAGCTTAGAAACGGGTTGGGGCAGAAACATTCAGTACTTC.

This sequence joins TRBV5-5 and TRBJ2-1, with D unclear. The CDR3 length is 15 residues. Germline V gene data show CDR1 as SGHKS and CDR2 as YYEKEE (reference sequence). V dropped 0 bases and J dropped 3 bases, with 10 bases sitting between them. Written as DNA, the CDR3 is TGTGCCAGCAGCTTGGACAGTACATACTACAATGAGCAGTTCTTC. Protein sequence: CASSLDSTYYNEQFF.

This clone was seen a handful of times. This chain connects TRBV12-5 to TRBJ2-7; the match to TRBD2 covers 8 bases. CDR1 is LGHNT, CDR2 FRNRAP, per germline. The CDR3 extends over 15 amino acids. After removal of 7 bases from V and 5 bases from J, the junction contained 13 bases not matched to a gene. The CDR3 DNA reads as TGTGCTAGTGTCCTCGGGGCGGGAGGCGACAACGAGCAGTACTTC. It codes for CASVLGAGGDNEQYF.

The J gene is TRBJ2-7, the V gene TRBV13; 10 nucleotides match TRBD2. The CDR3 sequence is 17 residues long. The trim removed 5 bases at V and 5 bases at J, leaving 15 bases unmatched. CDR1 and CDR2 from the germline V gene are PRHDT and FYEKMQ (reference sequence). CDR3 DNA: TGTGCCAGCAGCCCCAGGACTAGCGGAAGGGGTTGGGACGAGCAGTACTTC. The encoded protein is CASSPRTSGRGWDEQYF.

This clone was seen a few times. V and J are TRBV29-1 and TRBJ1-5, with D perhaps matching TRBD1 (5 bases). V lost 4 bases and J lost 4, with 11 bases in between. This CDR3 region has 13 residues. Per the germline V gene, CDR1 is SQVTM and CDR2 is ANQGSEA. Here the CDR3 reads CSVVGRANQPQHF. The CDR3 coding sequence is TGCAGCGTTGTCGGCAGGGCAAATCAGCCCCAGCATTTT.

This clone was detected only once. V and J are TRBV11-2 and TRBJ2-7; D gene ambiguous. The CDR3 is 12 residues long. The germline V gene encodes CDR1 SGHAT and CDR2 FQNNGV. Trimming removed 5 bases at V and 1 base at J, with 6 bases between. The DNA for the CDR3 is TGTGCCAGCAGCCCGACGTCCTACGAGCAGTACTTC. Its protein is CASSPTSYEQYF.

V and J are TRBV28 and TRBJ1-2; D perhaps matches TRBD1 (6 bases). CDR3 size: 15 residues. With 2 bases removed from V and 3 bases from J, the gap between germline ends came to 13 bases. Germline CDR1 and CDR2: MDHEN and SYDVKM. The CDR3 nucleotides read TGTGCCAGCAGTTTAGCCACAGGGCATCACTATGGCTACACCTTC. Translating gives CASSLATGHHYGYTF.

This chain uses TRBV11-2 with TRBJ1-1; D is uncertain. Germline V gene lookup returns CDR1 SGHAT and CDR2 FQNNGV. This CDR3 contains 13 residues. V was trimmed by 3 bases and J by 1 base, leaving 6 bases between them. The chain's CDR3 is CASSFSRNTEAFF. The CDR3 DNA follows: TGTGCCAGCAGCTTCTCTAGGAACACTGAAGCTTTCTTT.

This clone was detected once. V usage is TRBV6-6 and J usage is TRBJ2-4, with 9 bases fitting TRBD2. The CDR3 is made up of 15 amino acids. With V trimmed by 8 bases and J by 7 bases, 12 bases remained unmatched. In germline, CDR1 is MNHNY, CDR2 SVGAGI (reference sequence). The CDR3 region has the DNA TGTGCCAGCGCGGCTGGCGGGGGGGCCGTCAACATTCAGTACTTC. Its translation: CASAAGGGAVNIQYF.

The rearrangement uses TRBV5-1 and TRBJ2-3, with TRBD2 matching over 13 bases. CDR3 length: 17 residues. The germline gives CDR1 SGHRS, CDR2 YFSETQ. V lost 0 bases to trimming and J lost 2 bases; unmatched junction nucleotides: 3. The CDR3 DNA follows: TGCGCCAGCAGCTTGGATACTAGCGGGAGGGTCACAGATACGCAGTATTTT. Translation gives CASSLDTSGRVTDTQYF.

The chain employs TRBV19 and TRBJ1-4; 9 bases map to TRBD1. The V segment lost 3 bases and the J segment 7 bases; nucleotides outside the gene matches: 6. CDR1 is LNHDA and CDR2 is SQIVND in the germline V gene (reference sequence). The CDR3 has 15 residues. The CDR3 here is CASSISGQGIEKLFF. As DNA, the CDR3 is TGTGCCAGTAGTATCTCGGGACAGGGTATTGAAAAACTGTTTTTT.

The V and J genes are TRBV20-1 and TRBJ1-1, with D possibly being TRBD1 (6 bases). The CDR3 length is 11 residues. The V gene lost 4 bases and the J gene lost 5 bases, with 8 bases spanning the gap. Germline V gene sequence: CDR1 DFQATT, CDR2 SNEGSKA (reference sequence). CDR3 sequence (DNA): TGCAGTGCTAATAGGGGGACTGAAGCTTTCTTT. Its translation: CSANRGTEAFF.

This chain links TRBV10-3 with TRBJ2-7; 7 bases are shared with TRBD1. V lost 6 bases, J lost 4 bases, and 9 bases stayed unmatched. CDR1 is ENHRY and CDR2 is SYGVKD in the germline V gene. This CDR3 has 14 residues. CDR3 residues: CAIRHRDSLYEQYF. The CDR3 nucleotides read TGTGCCATCAGACACCGGGACAGTCTATACGAGCAGTACTTC.

The chain is built from TRBV15 and TRBJ2-3; 8 bases map to TRBD2. V trimming: 4 bases; J trimming: 4 bases; junction bases outside the gene matches: 10. CDR3 length equals 16 residues. CDR1 LNHNV and CDR2 YYDKDF come from the germline V gene (reference sequence). The CDR3, as DNA: TGTGCCACCAGCACAAGAGCGGGAGCGAGCGCAGATACGCAGTATTTT. Translation gives CATSTRAGASADTQYF.

CDR3 in amino acids: CASSPTWSSGNTIYF. CDR3 DNA: TGTGCCAGCAGCCCCACTTGGAGCTCTGGAAACACCATATATTTT. The V gene is TRBV28, the J gene TRBJ1-3, with no clear D. The CDR3 is 15 amino acids. Trimming removed 6 bases at V and 0 bases at J, with 12 bases between. CDR1 and CDR2 from the germline V gene are MDHEN and SYDVKM.

The CDR3 protein is CASSGPGNSNQPQHF. The CDR3 nucleotides are TGTGCCAGCAGTGGTCCAGGTAATAGCAATCAGCCCCAGCATTTT. V usage is TRBV28 and J usage is TRBJ1-5; D remains unclear. Germline CDR1 is MDHEN and CDR2 is SYDVKM. The CDR3 covers 15 residues. Deletions cut 5 bases from V and 0 bases from J, with 11 bases between.

This clone was observed a few times. V is TRBV28 and J is TRBJ1-2; TRBD1 might be the D (5 bases). Germline values: CDR1 MDHEN, CDR2 SYDVKM. The length of the CDR3 is 14 residues. V was pared by 5 bases and J by 6 bases, with 16 bases between. CDR3 sequence: CASSPPGGGNGYTF. The CDR3 region has the DNA TGTGCCAGCAGTCCCCCGGGGGGAGGAAATGGCTACACCTTC.

This chain joins TRBV14 and TRBJ2-5; maybe TRBD1 (6 bases). Germline loops: CDR1 SGHDN, CDR2 FVKESK. Trimming cost V 2 bases and J 5 bases, with 9 bases left between them. CDR3 size: 13 residues. CDR3 sequence reads: CASSQLQGETQYF. The CDR3 bases are TGTGCCAGCAGCCAACTACAGGGCGAGACCCAGTACTTC.

V and J are TRBV19 and TRBJ2-2, with 7 bases identical to TRBD1. From germline, CDR1 is LNHDA and CDR2 SQIVND (reference sequence). Unmatched junction bases numbered 7, after V lost 5 bases and J lost 1 base. CDR3 length: 16 residues. CDR3 coding DNA: TGTGCCAGTAGTCCCCGTCAGGGGGAGAACACCGGGGAGCTGTTTTTT. It yields the protein CASSPRQGENTGELFF.

The genes are TRBV6-1 and TRBJ2-7, with 13 nucleotides matching TRBD2. The V and J ends lost 5 bases and 7 bases, in that order; junction bases with no gene match: 8. Germline V gene sequence: CDR1 MNHNS, CDR2 SASEGT. The length of the CDR3 is 15 residues. The CDR3 DNA reads TGTGCCAGCAGTCTCAGGACTAGCGGGAGTCAAGAGCAGTACTTC. It is translated as CASSLRTSGSQEQYF.

This rearrangement joins TRBV29-1 to TRBJ2-7; 7 bases map to TRBD1. V trimming: 8 bases; J trimming: 2 bases; junction bases outside the gene matches: 6. The CDR3 extends over 12 amino acids. Germline lookup yields CDR1 SQVTM and CDR2 ANQGSEA. The CDR3 sequence: CSYGTETYEQYF. For the CDR3, the DNA is TGCAGCTACGGGACAGAGACCTACGAGCAGTACTTC.

The rearrangement joins TRBV7-3 to TRBJ2-5, with unresolved D. The ends were cut back, 5 bases at V and 1 base at J, with 11 bases in the middle. Germline loops: CDR1 SGHTA, CDR2 FQGTGA. The CDR3 sequence is 14 residues long. The DNA for the CDR3 is TGTGCCAGCAGCCCTAAGGGCTCCCAAGAGACCCAGTACTTC. It codes for CASSPKGSQETQYF.

V and J are TRBV9 and TRBJ2-3; weak D call: TRBD1 (6 bases). The ends were cut back, 0 bases at V and 4 bases at J, with 9 bases in the middle. CDR1 is SGDLS, CDR2 YYNGEE, per germline. The CDR3 runs to 14 residues. The CDR3 here is CASSVAQGADTQYF. CDR3 coding DNA: TGTGCCAGCAGCGTAGCACAGGGAGCAGATACGCAGTATTTT.

CDR3 in DNA: TGTGCCAGCAGGAAGACGACTAGCGGGAGAGGGGTAGGGACCCAGTACTTC. It specifies CASRKTTSGRGVGTQYF. This rearrangement joins TRBV25-1 to TRBJ2-5; 12 bases line up with TRBD2. Germline assignment: CDR1 MGHDK and CDR2 SYGVNS. V was pared by 6 bases and J by 7 bases, with 15 bases of the junction left unmatched. The CDR3 spans 17 residues.

V gene TRBV12-5 combines with J gene TRBJ2-3; a possible D gene is TRBD1 (6 bases). The CDR3 spans 15 residues. The V end was cut by 5 bases, the J end by 2 bases, with 14 bases between. From germline, CDR1 is LGHNT and CDR2 FRNRAP. CDR3 residues: CASGLQGVITDTQYF. The CDR3 DNA reads as TGTGCTAGTGGTCTACAGGGAGTTATCACAGATACGCAGTATTTT.

This clone has just one count. The genes are TRBV29-1 and TRBJ2-7; D is unclear. V lost 2 bases, J lost 3 bases, and 8 bases lay in between. Germline V gives CDR1 SQVTM, CDR2 ANQGSEA. The CDR3 runs 12 residues. CDR3 sequence: CSVELFGYEQYF. DNA of the CDR3: TGCAGCGTTGAATTGTTCGGCTACGAGCAGTACTTC.

The chain couples TRBV10-3 to TRBJ2-1; 11 bases are shared with TRBD2. Germline V CDR1 and CDR2: ENHRY, SYGVKD. The CDR3 contains 16 residues. After removal of 3 bases from V and 6 bases from J, the junction contained 7 bases not matched to a gene. The CDR3 here is CAISDQLAGATNEQFF. The CDR3 coding sequence is TGTGCCATCAGTGATCAACTAGCGGGGGCAACCAATGAGCAGTTCTTC.

The chain links TRBV9 to TRBJ1-6, with 7 nucleotides matching TRBD1. The CDR3 is 15 residues long. V dropped 3 bases and J dropped 9; count of bases not matched to a gene: 9. CDR1 and CDR2 from the germline V gene are SGDLS and YYNGEE. The CDR3 spells CASSESTGQGSPLHF. For the CDR3, the DNA is TGTGCCAGCAGCGAATCGACAGGGCAGGGTTCACCCCTCCACTTT.

The chain recombines TRBV29-1 with TRBJ2-7; TRBD2 aligns across 7 bases. With 0 bases clipped from V and 0 bases from J, the junction kept 8 bases outside the gene matches. This CDR3 comprises 16 residues. The germline V gene encodes CDR1 SQVTM and CDR2 ANQGSEA. CDR3 coding DNA: TGCAGCGTTGAAGAGGGCCTAGCGGTCAACTCCTACGAGCAGTACTTC. It yields the protein CSVEEGLAVNSYEQYF.